Reported below is one TCR beta chain. Its antigen is still unknown. From germline, CDR1 is SGHTA and CDR2 FQGNSA. Trimming removed 1 base from V and 7 bases from J, with 8 bases in between. This CDR3 comprises 12 residues. Treatment of the sample: oral pan-JAK inhibitor, 5-10 mg twice daily. Reverse transcription of extracted RNA yielded cDNA, which provided the sequencing template. The repertoire was sequenced with immunoSEQ multiplex PCR; TCRdb's copy has only in-frame clones and lacks some. The top ten clones hold approximately 15% of a sample with roughly 76,000 clones, 25% to 35% of them seen once. This entry belongs to a study of CD8+ T cells in alopecia areata. Broader study findings: The study also sequences resident alphabeta T cells of normal skin in scalp samples. With just one nonresponder, it is still uncertain whether baseline CD8+ expansion relates to response.

The V gene is TRBV7-2, the J gene TRBJ2-7; no firm D call. Sequenced material: CD8+ T cells sorted from blood, taken at week 4, from a patient treated with tofacitinib. This clonotype was sampled from a human donor with alopecia areata. CDR3 nucleotide sequence: TGTGCCAGCAGCTTAGGTGCCGCGGAGCAGTACTTC. It codes for CASSLGAAEQYF.